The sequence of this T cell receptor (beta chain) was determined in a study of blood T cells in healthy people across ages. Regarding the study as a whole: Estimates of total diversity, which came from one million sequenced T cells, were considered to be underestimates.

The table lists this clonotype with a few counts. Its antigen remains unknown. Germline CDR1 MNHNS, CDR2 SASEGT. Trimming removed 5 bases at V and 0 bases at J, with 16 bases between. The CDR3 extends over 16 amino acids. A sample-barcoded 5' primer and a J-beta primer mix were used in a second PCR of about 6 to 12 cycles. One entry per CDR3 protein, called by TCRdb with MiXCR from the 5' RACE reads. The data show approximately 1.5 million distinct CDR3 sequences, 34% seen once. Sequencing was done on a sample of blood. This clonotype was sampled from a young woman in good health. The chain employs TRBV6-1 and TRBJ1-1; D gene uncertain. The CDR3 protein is CASSFGVEHLNTEAFF. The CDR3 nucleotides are TGTGCCAGCAGTTTCGGAGTGGAACACTTGAACACTGAAGCTTTCTTT.